This T cell receptor beta chain was sequenced during a study of cytomegalovirus exposure and HLA in healthy donors. Regarding the study as a whole: Whilst most TCR sequences proved rare, a subset of public TCRs occurred across many donors. The study labeled about 160 TCR beta chains cytomegalovirus-associated. Testing in vitro showed a few CMV-associated chains specific for CMV antigens.

In regard to this clone: Its antigen is unidentified.

Only in-frame clones appear in the TCRdb table, and some are missing; sequencing was by immunoSEQ multiplex PCR. The data contain about 150,000 clones, roughly nine tenths of them singletons. The approximately 120-subject validation cohort, separate from the approximately 670-subject first cohort, included the donors. Trimming stripped 4 bases from V and 5 bases from J, with 15 bases between. CDR3 length: 15 amino acids. Germline V gives CDR1 LNHDA, CDR2 SQIVND (reference sequence). Source material: PBMCs. This sequence originates from a woman aged 18 to 35 in good health and CMV-seropositive. This chain connects TRBV19 to TRBJ1-5; a possible D gene is TRBD1 (5 bases). The DNA for the CDR3 is TGTGCCAGTAGTACAGGGAAGCCTCCTCATCAGCCCCAGCATTTT. Its protein is CASSTGKPPHQPQHF. Based on the CDR3 plus reference TRBV19 and TRBJ1-5, the full variable domain is DGGITQSPKYLFRKEGQNVTLSCEQNLNHDAMYWYRQDPGQGLRLIYYSQIVNDFQKGDIAEGYSVSREKKESFPLTVTSAQKNPTAFYLCASSTGKPPHQPQHFGDGTRLSIL.